These 27 T cell receptor beta chains originate from one sample sequenced in a study of a mutant IDH1 vaccine in newly diagnosed glioma. Time point described: week 11, during vaccination. Topical imiquimod was applied with each vaccine dose, which held 300 ug of mutant IDH1 20-mer peptide. Clones were read by immunoSEQ multiplex PCR, and TCRdb kept only the in-frame ones, dropping some. The sample has 60,000 or so clones, 75% to 90% seen once. No antigen is known for these receptors. The sequenced sample was PBMCs, obtained from a glioma patient whose treatment included an IDH1 peptide vaccine. These receptors were obtained from a man aged 40-50 years with glioma.

The chain uses TRBV28 and TRBJ2-5; no clear D. CDR3 length equals 12 residues. V was trimmed by 6 bases and J by 1 base, leaving 6 bases between them. The germline V gene encodes CDR1 MDHEN and CDR2 SYDVKM. In DNA form, the CDR3 reads TGTGCCAGCAGGCCAAGCCAAGAGACCCAGTACTTC. It specifies CASRPSQETQYF.

The chain is built from TRBV5-1 and TRBJ2-1; no firm D call. V was trimmed by 0 bases and J by 8 bases, leaving 12 bases between them. Germline V gene lookup returns CDR1 SGHRS and CDR2 YFSETQ. The CDR3 has 14 residues. Written as DNA, the CDR3 is TGCGCCAGCAGCTTGGCCCCGGGCCGGGATGAGCAGTTCTTC. It yields the protein CASSLAPGRDEQFF.

The V call is TRBV5-6, the J call TRBJ2-5; a possible D gene is TRBD1 (5 bases). The germline V gene encodes CDR1 SGHDT and CDR2 YYEEEE. With 0 bases removed from V and 7 bases from J, the gap between germline ends came to 10 bases. The length of the CDR3 is 13 residues. The DNA for the CDR3 is TGTGCCAGCAGCTTGGTCACAGGAGTGACCCAGTACTTC. As protein: CASSLVTGVTQYF.

This clone was seen a single time. The gene calls are TRBV11-2 and TRBJ1-2, with D unclear. Trimming took off 1 base at V and 5 bases at J, with 5 bases between the two ends. The CDR3 totals 12 residues. Germline lookup yields CDR1 SGHAT and CDR2 FQNNGV. The CDR3 reads CASSLVKYGYTF. DNA for the CDR3: TGTGCCAGCAGCTTAGTTAAGTATGGCTACACCTTC.

This chain links TRBV30 with TRBJ1-4, with D possibly matching TRBD1 (6 bases). V gave up 0 bases and J gave up 8 bases, with 16 bases separating them. This CDR3 is 15 amino acids long. Germline CDR1 GTSNPN, CDR2 SVGIG (reference sequence). CDR3 amino acids: CAWSVPGALGEKLFF. The CDR3 DNA reads as TGTGCCTGGAGTGTACCGGGGGCCCTTGGAGAAAAACTGTTTTTT.

In regard to this clone: Germline and junction disagree at one end, which may indicate a read error. This chain links TRBV7-7 with TRBJ2-2; D ambiguous. From germline, CDR1 is SSHAT and CDR2 FNYEAQ (reference sequence). The CDR3 loop spans 15 amino acids. CDR3 DNA sequence: TGTGCTAGCAGCCCCCGGGCCGGGAACACCGGGGAGCTGTTTTTT. It specifies CASSPRAGNTGELFF.

The V call is TRBV4-1, the J call TRBJ2-1; 10 nucleotides align to TRBD2. This CDR3 comprises 21 residues. V trimming: 0 bases; J trimming: 4 bases; junction bases outside the gene matches: 18. Per germline, CDR1 MGHRA and CDR2 YSYEKL. The CDR3 protein is CASSQDPRQEKSGRGYNEQFF. The CDR3 DNA reads as TGCGCCAGCAGCCAAGATCCTAGACAGGAGAAGAGCGGGAGGGGGTACAATGAGCAGTTCTTC.

The genes are TRBV13 and TRBJ1-2, with 8 positions matching TRBD1. Trimming cost V 0 bases and J 4 bases; bases outside gene matches: 4. The CDR3 is 15 amino acids. CDR1 PRHDT and CDR2 FYEKMQ come from the germline V gene (reference sequence). The CDR3 region is CASSLGGQGVYGYTF. The CDR3 DNA is TGTGCCAGCAGCTTAGGAGGACAGGGCGTCTATGGCTACACCTTC.

V usage is TRBV15 and J usage is TRBJ1-3; unclear D gene. V lost 0 bases to trimming and J lost 4 bases, with 10 bases between them. CDR1 and CDR2 from the germline V gene are LNHNV and YYDKDF (reference sequence). The CDR3 has 15 amino acids. The DNA for the CDR3 is TGTGCCACCAGCAGAGATCCGACAAGGGGAAACACCATATATTTT. This gives the protein CATSRDPTRGNTIYF.

The chain employs TRBV28 and TRBJ1-1; no definite D call. The CDR3 is made up of 14 amino acids. The germline V gene encodes CDR1 MDHEN and CDR2 SYDVKM. The V and J ends lost 3 bases and 1 base respectively, with 9 bases between them. The CDR3 nucleotides read TGTGCCAGCAGTTTGGTCCAGGAGAACACTGAAGCTTTCTTT. Amino acid sequence: CASSLVQENTEAFF.

The chain carries TRBV19 and TRBJ1-1, with a possible D match to TRBD1 (6 bases). CDR1 LNHDA and CDR2 SQIVND come from the germline V gene (reference sequence). The V end lost 3 bases, the J end lost 5 bases, and 13 bases lay between the germline ends. The CDR3 has 14 amino acids. CDR3 residues: CASSMNREGTEAFF. Written as DNA, the CDR3 is TGTGCCAGTAGTATGAACAGGGAGGGGACTGAAGCTTTCTTT.

The gene calls are TRBV7-9 and TRBJ2-1; D might be TRBD2 (6 bases). CDR1 SEHNR and CDR2 FQNEAQ come from the germline V gene (reference sequence). The length of the CDR3 is 15 residues. Deletions cut 3 bases from V and 2 bases from J, with 11 bases between. The CDR3 sequence: CASSFVGTPYNEQFF. Here the CDR3 DNA reads TGTGCCAGCAGCTTTGTTGGGACTCCCTACAATGAGCAGTTCTTC.

The rearrangement joins TRBV5-6 to TRBJ1-5, with 8 bases that match TRBD1. Trimming at V came to 4 bases and at J to 2 bases, leaving 14 bases not matched to a gene. The CDR3 extends over 18 amino acids. Germline V gives CDR1 SGHDT, CDR2 YYEEEE. The CDR3 sequence: CASSAWTGSALGNQPQHF. In DNA, the CDR3 is TGTGCCAGCAGCGCCTGGACAGGGTCGGCGTTAGGCAATCAGCCCCAGCATTTT.

This CDR3 reads CASSLGLAGTGELFF. Written as DNA, the CDR3 is TGTGCCAGCAGCTTAGGGCTAGCGGGCACCGGGGAGCTGTTTTTT. This rearrangement joins TRBV11-3 to TRBJ2-2; 8 bases map to TRBD2. The CDR3 totals 15 residues. V gave up 1 base and J gave up 4 bases; unmatched junction bases: 2. Germline V gives CDR1 SGHNT, CDR2 YENEEA.

This rearrangement joins TRBV29-1 to TRBJ2-2; 9 bases agree with TRBD1. Germline V gene sequence: CDR1 SQVTM, CDR2 ANQGSEA. V was clipped by 6 bases and J by 0 bases; unmatched bases: 8. This CDR3 has 16 residues. CDR3 sequence (DNA): TGCAGCGTACCGGGACAGGGAATCTCGAACACCGGGGAGCTGTTTTTT. Translation gives CSVPGQGISNTGELFF.

The V and J genes are TRBV2 and TRBJ2-7; TRBD2 matches at 10 bases. The CDR3 extends over 18 amino acids. The V gene end was trimmed by 4 bases and the J gene end by 0 bases; junction bases not matched to a gene: 12. Germline V CDR1 and CDR2: SNHLY, FYNNEI. The chain's CDR3 is CASSVTGTLAGDSYEQYF. The CDR3 nucleotides read TGTGCCAGCAGTGTGACAGGTACTCTAGCGGGGGACTCCTACGAGCAGTACTTC.

This clone was seen only once. The chain recombines TRBV27 with TRBJ2-1; D not certain. The CDR3 contains 14 residues. Germline V gene data show CDR1 as MNHEY and CDR2 as SMNVEV (reference sequence). V lost 6 bases and J 9 bases, leaving 18 bases between the germline ends. The CDR3 reads CASSPLKRRIEQFF. CDR3 in DNA: TGTGCCAGCAGCCCCCTCAAGCGAAGGATTGAGCAGTTCTTC.

The chain joins TRBV7-8 to TRBJ1-2; possible D gene TRBD1, 6 bases. Germline loops: CDR1 SGHVS, CDR2 FQNEAQ. CDR3 length: 12 amino acids. The V end lost 6 bases, the J end lost 7 bases, and 12 bases lay between the germline ends. The CDR3 reads CASSARGRGYTF. DNA of the CDR3: TGTGCCAGCAGTGCCAGGGGCCGTGGCTACACCTTC.

The chain combines TRBV7-2 with TRBJ2-1; TRBD2 matches at 11 bases. CDR1 and CDR2 from the germline V gene are SGHTA and FQGNSA. The ends lost 6 bases at V and 7 bases at J; junction bases unmatched: 5. The CDR3 sequence is 14 residues long. CDR3 protein: CASRPGLAENEQFF. Written as DNA, the CDR3 is TGTGCCAGCAGGCCGGGACTAGCGGAAAATGAGCAGTTCTTC.

This chain links TRBV19 with TRBJ1-2; D ambiguous. CDR3 length equals 11 residues. Per germline, CDR1 LNHDA and CDR2 SQIVND (reference sequence). Trimming pared 8 bases from V and 4 bases from J, leaving 8 bases between. The CDR3 sequence: CASGSFYGYTF. The DNA of the CDR3 is TGTGCCAGTGGGTCGTTCTATGGCTACACCTTC.

The chain recombines TRBV6-1 with TRBJ1-6; D gene uncertain. The germline V gene has CDR1 MNHNS and CDR2 SASEGT. V shed 3 bases and J shed 6 bases, with 12 bases lying between them. The CDR3 runs 15 residues. The CDR3 here is CASSDEGWGNSPLHF. The CDR3 DNA reads as TGTGCCAGCAGTGACGAGGGTTGGGGTAATTCACCCCTCCACTTT.

The sample holds a few counts of this clone. The rearrangement joins TRBV19 to TRBJ1-1; D remains ambiguous. The CDR3 totals 13 residues. Germline CDR1 LNHDA, CDR2 SQIVND (reference sequence). Trimming left V 5 bases short and J 4 bases short, with 11 bases between. For the CDR3, the DNA is TGTGCCAGTAGTGACCTCCGGGGCACTGAAGCTTTCTTT. Its translation is CASSDLRGTEAFF.

The rearrangement uses TRBV27 and TRBJ2-7, with D perhaps TRBD1 (6 bases). Germline CDR1 is MNHEY and CDR2 is SMNVEV (reference sequence). There are 12 residues in the CDR3. V lost 7 bases, J lost 6 bases, and 13 bases lay in between. The CDR3 DNA reads as TGTGCCAGCATGACAGGTGCTTTCGAGCAGTACTTC. Translating gives CASMTGAFEQYF.

The rearrangement uses TRBV30 and TRBJ1-6; D might be TRBD1 (5 bases). The length of the CDR3 is 14 residues. V was pared by 0 bases and J by 6 bases, with 9 bases between. Germline values: CDR1 GTSNPN, CDR2 SVGIG (reference sequence). The DNA of the CDR3 is TGTGCCTGGAGTGTACGACAGCTTAATTCACCCCTCCACTTT. This encodes CAWSVRQLNSPLHF. The complete variable domain, with remaining parts taken from reference TRBV30 and TRBJ1-6, reads SQTIHQWPATLVQPVGSPLSLECTVEGTSNPNLYWYRQAAGRGLQLLFYSVGIGQISSEVPQNLSASRPQDRQFILSSKKLLLSDSGFYLCAWSVRQLNSPLHFGNGTRLTVT.

This clone occurred a few times. The genes are TRBV14 and TRBJ1-2, with D unresolved. Per the germline V gene, CDR1 is SGHDN and CDR2 is FVKESK. The V and J ends lost 1 base and 9 bases respectively, with 9 bases between them. This CDR3 is 12 amino acids long. CDR3 residues: CASSQAEGSYTF. CDR3 in DNA: TGTGCCAGCAGCCAAGCTGAGGGAAGCTACACCTTC.

This clone was seen a few times. In DNA, the CDR3 is TGTGCCTGGAGTGGGCGAGGAAATTCACCCCTCCACTTT. This gives the protein CAWSGRGNSPLHF. This sequence joins TRBV30 and TRBJ1-6; unclear D gene. The V and J ends lost 1 base and 7 bases respectively, with 8 bases between them. Germline V gene data show CDR1 as GTSNPN and CDR2 as SVGIG (reference sequence). This CDR3 region has 13 residues. Full variable domain (rest looked up from reference TRBV30 and TRBJ1-6): SQTIHQWPATLVQPVGSPLSLECTVEGTSNPNLYWYRQAAGRGLQLLFYSVGIGQISSEVPQNLSASRPQDRQFILSSKKLLLSDSGFYLCAWSGRGNSPLHFGNGTRLTVT.

The V and J genes are TRBV27 and TRBJ2-1, with D perhaps TRBD2 (7 bases). Germline V lookup: CDR1 MNHEY, CDR2 SMNVEV (reference sequence). This CDR3 comprises 16 residues. V lost 1 base to trimming and J lost 0 bases, with 10 bases between them. CDR3 DNA: TGTGCCAGCAGTTTATGGGGGGGGCGCTCCTACAATGAGCAGTTCTTC. It yields the protein CASSLWGGRSYNEQFF.